A selection of T cell receptor beta chains follows, all from one sample in a study of CD8 T cells in Susac syndrome. Each CDR3 protein is one row after TCRdb ran MiXCR on the immunoSEQ multiplex PCR reads. The sample lists fewer than 150,000 distinct CDR3 sequences, around 94% occurring once. The source material was CD8+ T cells from PBMCs. The receptors shown here come from a human donor in good health. Each CDR3 is given with its conserved first and last residue. The D gene is left open where the match is weak. Part of the rows lack a size; the others show once, few, many or a class for expanded clones.

abundance,d_gene,j_gene,v_gene,CDR3nt,CDR3aa
NA,NA,TRBJ2-3,TRBV20-1,TGCAGTGCTAGAGATGCGGGCGAGGCCACAGATACGCAGTATTTT,CSARDAGEATDTQYF
NA,TRBD2,TRBJ2-7,TRBV27,TGTGCCAGCAGTTTATTAGCGGGAGCCTACGAGCAGTACTTC,CASSLLAGAYEQYF
NA,NA,TRBJ2-7,TRBV7-8,TGTGCCAGCAGCTCGCCCCCGAGGAGCTCCTACGAGCAGTACTTC,CASSSPPRSSYEQYF
NA,TRBD1,TRBJ2-1,TRBV6-5,TGTGCCAGCAGTCACTCAGGGGGCTCTGGGGATGAGCAGTTCTTC,CASSHSGGSGDEQFF
NA,NA,TRBJ1-5,TRBV6-6,TGTGCCAGCAACCCTCAGCCCCAGCATTTT,CASNPQPQHF
NA,NA,TRBJ2-1,TRBV7-9,TGTGCCAGCAGCTTGGTCGGGAGTATCGATGAGCAGTTCTTC,CASSLVGSIDEQFF
NA,NA,TRBJ2-7,TRBV29-1,TGCAGCGTGGCGACGAGGTTCTACGAGCAGTACTTC,CSVATRFYEQYF
NA,NA,TRBJ1-1,TRBV5-1,TGCGCCAGCAGCTTGGCTGCAGGGTCGGTCACTGAAGCTTTCTTT,CASSLAAGSVTEAFF
NA,NA,TRBJ1-4,TRBV16,TGTGCCAGCAGCCTCTCAAGGGGATCGGGACTGAGAAATGAAAAACTGTTTTTT,CASSLSRGSGLRNEKLFF
NA,NA,TRBJ2-7,TRBV7-9,TGTGCCAGCAGCTTCGGCGTCTACGAGCAGTACTTC,CASSFGVYEQYF
NA,NA,TRBJ1-4,TRBV5-6,TGTGCCAGCAGCTCGGGGGGGCACGAAAAACTGTTTTTT,CASSSGGHEKLFF
NA,NA,TRBJ2-6,TRBV27,TGTGCCAGCAGCTTAAGCAGGGATGGGGCCAACGTCCTGACTTTC,CASSLSRDGANVLTF
NA,NA,TRBJ2-5,TRBV3-1,TGTGCCAGCAGCCAAGTGCTAGCGAGCCAAGAGACCCAGTACTTC,CASSQVLASQETQYF
NA,NA,TRBJ2-7,TRBV5-6,TGTGCCAGCAGCGCCCCCAACTACGAGCAGTACTTC,CASSAPNYEQYF
NA,NA,TRBJ2-7,TRBV3-1,TGTGCCAGCAGCCAACCCGATTCGGGAATCTACGAGCAGTACTTC,CASSQPDSGIYEQYF
NA,NA,TRBJ2-1,TRBV27,TGTGCCAGCAGTTTATCACGAGTAGGCAATGAGCAGTTCTTC,CASSLSRVGNEQFF
NA,TRBD1,TRBJ2-7,TRBV13,TGTGCCAGCAGCTCGAAAACAGGGGGCTACGAGCAGTACTTC,CASSSKTGGYEQYF
NA,NA,TRBJ1-2,TRBV9,TGTGCCAGCAGCCCTCATCAGGGGACTCCCTATGGCTACACCTTC,CASSPHQGTPYGYTF
NA,NA,TRBJ1-1,TRBV30,TGTGCCTGGACAAAGGGGACCACTGAAGCTTTCTTT,CAWTKGTTEAFF
NA,TRBD1,TRBJ1-2,TRBV6-1,TGTGCCAGCAGAGATGACAGGGACTATGGCTACACCTTC,CASRDDRDYGYTF
NA,TRBD1,TRBJ2-7,TRBV28,TGTGCCAGCAGTCCCACAGGGGACACCTACGAGCAGTACTTC,CASSPTGDTYEQYF
few,NA,TRBJ2-7,TRBV29-1,TGCAGCGTTCTCCTTATAGGCTCCTACGAGCAGTACTTC,CSVLLIGSYEQYF
NA,NA,TRBJ2-2,TRBV30,TGTGCCTGGGGCCCGCTAGCGCCCGGGGAGCTGTTTTTT,CAWGPLAPGELFF
NA,NA,TRBJ2-5,TRBV20-1,TGCAGTGCTAGAATCCCAACTTCCCGAGAGACCCAGTACTTC,CSARIPTSRETQYF